This T cell receptor beta chain was profiled in a study of blood T cell repertoires in COVID-19. Background on the study: T cells, B-cell-depleted T cells, or PBMCs supplied cDNA or gDNA.

Original processing notes: Amplification with reference gene primers provided the estimates of nucleated cell counts. Libraries were prepared by immunoSEQ multiplex PCR; TCRdb keeps only in-frame clonotypes and omits some of them. That table supplies the V and J calls and clone size; D and trimming were determined from the DNA. This table has 200,000 to 300,000 clones, 65% to 90% appearing once. Germline CDR1 and CDR2: LGHNA and YSLEER. The V gene end was trimmed by 3 bases and the J gene end by 0 bases; junction bases not matched to a gene: 10. This CDR3 comprises 18 residues. Sequences were obtained from peripheral blood. The chain is built from TRBV4-3 and TRBJ1-3, with 8 bases matching TRBD1. The clonotype comes from a man between 35 and 55 years old who had recovered from COVID-19. Here the CDR3 DNA reads TGCGCCAGCAGCCAGGAGCGGTTTGACAGGGGCTCTGGAAACACCATATATTTT. It translates to CASSQERFDRGSGNTIYF.